Each of the 20 T cell receptor beta chains below was sequenced from the same sample in a study of cytomegalovirus exposure and HLA in healthy donors. 60 Vbeta and 13 Jbeta primers were used in PCR. The method was immunoSEQ multiplex PCR; TCRdb's version includes in-frame clones alone and lacks a portion of them. The sample consists of 130,000 or so clones, more than 80% of them appearing once. The material sequenced was PBMCs. The receptors were sampled from a woman aged 25-40 years in good health and CMV-seropositive.

This clone was observed a few times. The rearrangement uses TRBV28 and TRBJ1-2, with 8 bases identical to TRBD1. Germline CDR1 and CDR2: MDHEN and SYDVKM. CDR3 length: 15 residues. V lost 5 bases to trimming and J lost 4 bases; unmatched junction nucleotides: 9. Here the CDR3 DNA reads TGTGCCAGCAGTCCCCCCTGGACAGGGCCCTATGGCTACACCTTC. Amino acids: CASSPPWTGPYGYTF.

This chain joins TRBV15 and TRBJ1-4; no definite D call. The CDR3 contains 13 residues. Germline values: CDR1 LNHNV, CDR2 YYDKDF (reference sequence). The V end lost 6 bases, the J end lost 0 bases, and 5 bases lay between the germline ends. The CDR3 protein is CATRATTNEKLFF. Written as DNA, the CDR3 is TGTGCCACCAGGGCCACAACTAATGAAAAACTGTTTTTT.

The chain uses TRBV2 and TRBJ2-2, with 8 bases aligning to TRBD2. V lost 6 bases to trimming and J lost 2 bases; unmatched junction nucleotides: 11. CDR3 size: 17 residues. Germline assignment: CDR1 SNHLY and CDR2 FYNNEI. DNA of the CDR3: TGTGCCAGCAGCGGGGGGGGAGCGGGGCCTAACACCGGGGAGCTGTTTTTT. As protein: CASSGGGAGPNTGELFF.

The CDR3 region has the DNA TGTGCCAGCAGCTTCCAGAGAAGGCGGGGAACTCAAGAGACCCAGTACTTC. It is translated as CASSFQRRRGTQETQYF. This chain joins TRBV5-6 and TRBJ2-5; D may be TRBD2 (6 bases). V lost 2 bases, J lost 2 bases, and 19 bases lay in between. Per the germline V gene, CDR1 is SGHDT and CDR2 is YYEEEE. The length of the CDR3 is 17 residues.

The sample holds one count of this clone. V gene TRBV9 combines with J gene TRBJ2-5, with 10 bases aligning to TRBD2. The CDR3 is 15 residues long. Germline lookup yields CDR1 SGDLS and CDR2 YYNGEE. V dropped 4 bases and J dropped 2; count of bases not matched to a gene: 5. The CDR3, as DNA: TGTGCCAGCAGCCCTAGCGGGGGCCTTCAAGAGACCCAGTACTTC. The encoded protein is CASSPSGGLQETQYF.

J is TRBJ2-2 and V is TRBV5-1; TRBD2 matches 10 bases. CDR1 and CDR2 from the germline V gene are SGHRS and YFSETQ. The CDR3 is 16 amino acids. J was trimmed by 6 bases and V by 5 bases; bases with no gene match: 10. This chain's CDR3 is CASRKLAGDGSGELFF. In DNA form, the CDR3 reads TGCGCCAGCAGAAAGCTAGCGGGAGATGGATCCGGGGAGCTGTTTTTT.

V usage is TRBV5-1 and J usage is TRBJ2-1; no firm D call. CDR1 is SGHRS and CDR2 is YFSETQ in the germline V gene. Between the trimmed V and J ends, which lost 3 bases and 9 bases, there was a span of 7 bases. CDR3 size: 11 residues. The CDR3 nucleotides read TGCGCCAGCAGCTACGCGAGTGAGCAGTTCTTC. It specifies CASSYASEQFF.

DNA of the CDR3: TGCGCCAGCAGTAAGATGAGTGAGCAGTTCTTC. Protein: CASSKMSEQFF. The chain joins TRBV5-1 to TRBJ2-1; D gene unclear. V lost 5 bases and J lost 9, with 9 bases in between. CDR1 and CDR2 from the germline V gene are SGHRS and YFSETQ. The CDR3 is 11 amino acids. The variable domain in full, with the rest retrieved from reference TRBV5-1 and TRBJ2-1, is KAGVTQTPRYLIKTRGQQVTLSCSPISGHRSVSWYQQTPGQGLQFLFEYFSETQRNKGNFPGRFSGRQFSNSRSEMNVSTLELGDSALYLCASSKMSEQFFGPGTRLTVL.

This rearrangement joins TRBV29-1 to TRBJ1-2; 7 nucleotides align to TRBD1. The V and J ends lost 3 bases and 4 bases, in that order; junction bases with no gene match: 2. From germline, CDR1 is SQVTM and CDR2 ANQGSEA. There are 12 residues in the CDR3. The CDR3 DNA sequence: TGCAGCGTTGACCGGGACAGCTATGGCTACACCTTC. Its protein is CSVDRDSYGYTF.

V gene TRBV30 combines with J gene TRBJ1-2; D gene unclear. Germline V CDR1 and CDR2: GTSNPN, SVGIG (reference sequence). V dropped 1 base and J dropped 8 bases, with 11 bases sitting between them. CDR3 length: 12 residues. CDR3 sequence reads: CAWSGAFEGYTF. CDR3 sequence (DNA): TGTGCCTGGAGTGGGGCTTTTGAGGGCTACACCTTC.

CDR3 amino acids: CASSLPTGANTEAFF. The DNA for the CDR3 is TGTGCCAGCAGCCTCCCGACAGGGGCAAACACTGAAGCTTTCTTT. V usage is TRBV7-9 and J usage is TRBJ1-1; 8 nucleotides agree with TRBD1. The length of the CDR3 is 15 residues. V lost 5 bases, J lost 2 bases, and 7 bases stayed unmatched. The germline gives CDR1 SEHNR, CDR2 FQNEAQ (reference sequence).

The chain is built from TRBV6-1 and TRBJ1-5; 7 bases fit TRBD1. The CDR3 is 15 residues long. V shed 0 bases and J 6 bases; nucleotides not matched to a gene: 5. Germline values: CDR1 MNHNS, CDR2 SASEGT. Written as DNA, the CDR3 is TGTGCCAGCAGTGAAGCGGGGACAGTCGGTCAGCCCCAGCATTTT. Amino acids: CASSEAGTVGQPQHF.

The genes are TRBV6-4 and TRBJ2-1; D perhaps matches TRBD1 (6 bases). The V end was cut by 9 bases, the J end by 5 bases, with 17 bases between. The CDR3 totals 14 residues. Germline loops: CDR1 MRHNA, CDR2 SNTAGT. This CDR3 is CARGAEDTDNEQFF. The CDR3 region has the DNA TGTGCCAGGGGGGCGGAGGACACCGACAATGAGCAGTTCTTC.

This clone was seen only once. CDR3 loop: CASSIDHSDRGYGYTF. CDR3 in DNA: TGTGCCAGTAGTATAGATCATTCGGACAGGGGCTATGGCTACACCTTC. The V and J genes are TRBV19 and TRBJ1-2; 9 positions match TRBD1. After removal of 0 bases from V and 4 bases from J, the junction contained 6 bases not matched to a gene. The CDR3 has 16 amino acids. The V gene's germline CDR1 is LNHDA and CDR2 SQIVND (reference sequence).

The chain recombines TRBV5-1 with TRBJ2-7; 8 bases agree with TRBD2. CDR3 length equals 16 residues. Losses at the gene ends were 0 bases for V and 1 base for J; bases not matched to a gene: 6. From germline, CDR1 is SGHRS and CDR2 YFSETQ. CDR3 in amino acids: CASSLASGGHSYEQYF. The CDR3 DNA reads as TGCGCCAGCAGCTTGGCCAGCGGGGGTCATTCCTACGAGCAGTACTTC.

The rearrangement links TRBV10-3 to TRBJ1-1, with 7 positions matching TRBD1. The germline CDR1 and CDR2 sequences are ENHRY and SYGVKD. J was trimmed by 1 base and V by 9 bases; bases with no gene match: 8. The CDR3 extends over 14 amino acids. CDR3 sequence (DNA): TGTGCCATGGGAGACAGGGAAGGGAACACTGAAGCTTTCTTT. It yields the protein CAMGDREGNTEAFF.

The chain carries TRBV7-9 and TRBJ1-2; weak D call: TRBD1 (5 bases). The germline gives CDR1 SEHNR, CDR2 FQNEAQ (reference sequence). Trimming took 5 bases from V and 8 from J, leaving 12 bases between them. The CDR3 consists of 12 residues. This CDR3 reads CASSPGGGGYTF. CDR3 in DNA: TGTGCCAGCAGCCCCGGGGGGGGAGGCTACACCTTC.

The V call is TRBV6-1, the J call TRBJ2-1; 14 nucleotides match TRBD2. The germline V gene encodes CDR1 MNHNS and CDR2 SASEGT. This CDR3 has 15 residues. V was clipped by 6 bases and J by 7 bases; unmatched bases: 5. The CDR3 DNA reads TGTGCCAGCAGAGGGACTAGCGGGAGAGTAAATGAGCAGTTCTTC. The encoded protein is CASRGTSGRVNEQFF.

The V call is TRBV28, the J call TRBJ1-5; a weak D match, TRBD1 (5 bases). CDR3 size: 14 residues. The ends were cut back, 2 bases at V and 2 bases at J, with 7 bases in the middle. Germline CDR1 reads MDHEN; CDR2 reads SYDVKM. The CDR3 reads CASSLAGGNQPQHF. The CDR3 DNA is TGTGCCAGCAGTTTAGCGGGGGGCAATCAGCCCCAGCATTTT.

The rearrangement uses TRBV5-1 and TRBJ2-1, with 9 positions matching TRBD2. V dropped 3 bases and J dropped 6; count of bases not matched to a gene: 7. Germline-derived CDR1 and CDR2 are SGHRS and YFSETQ. This CDR3 has 15 amino acids. The CDR3 sequence: CASSYGTSSPNEQFF. DNA for the CDR3: TGCGCCAGCAGCTACGGGACTAGCTCACCCAATGAGCAGTTCTTC.